The next 9 T cell receptor beta chains were all read from a single sample in a study of blood T cell repertoires in COVID-19. Using immunoSEQ multiplex PCR, the repertoire was profiled, and TCRdb retains in-frame clones only, with some absent. The sample consists of 300,000 to 350,000 clones, roughly 88% of them appearing once. Sequences were obtained from PBMCs or T cells enriched from blood (not recorded which). These TCRs come from a man between 25 and 39 years old who had recovered from COVID-19.

The CDR3 nucleotides are TGTGCCAGCATTCGGGCAGGGTCTACCTATGGCTACACCTTC. It encodes CASIRAGSTYGYTF. The V call is TRBV2, the J call TRBJ1-2, with TRBD1 as a possible D gene (5 bases). The CDR3 consists of 14 residues. Germline assignment: CDR1 SNHLY and CDR2 FYNNEI. Trimming left V 7 bases short and J 4 bases short, with 16 bases between.

CDR3: CASSLDWRGGAETQYF. The CDR3 nucleotides read TGTGCCAGCAGCTTGGATTGGCGGGGGGGGGCGGAGACCCAGTACTTC. The V and J genes are TRBV5-4 and TRBJ2-5, with 9 positions matching TRBD2. This CDR3 comprises 16 residues. CDR1 and CDR2 (germline): SGHNT, YYREEE (reference sequence). V lost 0 bases and J lost 5; bases outside the gene matches: 8.

This clone was seen only a few times. The chain links TRBV7-2 to TRBJ1-5, with D possibly matching TRBD1 (5 bases). The CDR3 is 15 residues long. The germline CDR1 and CDR2 sequences are SGHTA and FQGNSA. Trimming pared 5 bases from V and 0 bases from J, leaving 11 bases between. CDR3 amino acids: CASSGGAPSNQPQHF. In nucleotides, the CDR3 is TGTGCCAGCAGCGGAGGGGCCCCTAGCAATCAGCCCCAGCATTTT.

The rearrangement uses TRBV10-3 and TRBJ1-5; a weak D match, TRBD1 (6 bases). The length of the CDR3 is 16 residues. From germline, CDR1 is ENHRY and CDR2 SYGVKD. V lost 0 bases and J lost 2, with 11 bases in between. CDR3 region: CAISESGRGGNQPQHF. The CDR3 DNA follows: TGTGCCATCAGTGAGTCGGGCAGGGGTGGCAATCAGCCCCAGCATTTT.

CDR3 bases: TGCGCCAGCAGCCCGTGGACAGCCAACTATGGCTACACCTTC. Amino acids: CASSPWTANYGYTF. This rearrangement joins TRBV5-1 to TRBJ1-2; TRBD1 might be the D (6 bases). This CDR3 has 14 residues. Germline values: CDR1 SGHRS, CDR2 YFSETQ. Trimming removed 4 bases from V and 2 bases from J, with 12 bases in between.

The genes are TRBV4-1 and TRBJ1-6, with D uncertain. The CDR3 length is 15 residues. Trimming pared 0 bases from V and 4 bases from J, leaving 7 bases between. Per the germline V gene, CDR1 is MGHRA and CDR2 is YSYEKL. The CDR3 bases are TGCGCCAGCAGCCAAGAGGTCCGGTATAATTCACCCCTCCACTTT. Translated: CASSQEVRYNSPLHF.

The rearrangement joins TRBV6-5 to TRBJ1-5; tentatively, D is TRBD1 (6 bases). Germline V gene sequence: CDR1 MNHEY, CDR2 SVGAGI. CDR3 length: 15 amino acids. V lost 5 bases and J lost 2, with 13 bases in between. CDR3 DNA: TGTGCCAGCAGTCCAGGGGTGAGCGGCAATCAGCCCCAGCATTTT. This encodes CASSPGVSGNQPQHF.

The V gene is TRBV2, the J gene TRBJ1-4; the D is unclear. Germline assignment: CDR1 SNHLY and CDR2 FYNNEI. V lost 6 bases and J 6 bases, leaving 20 bases between the germline ends. The CDR3 is 16 amino acids. The CDR3 DNA reads TGTGCCAGCAGCGAGGGAGGGCTAGAGACTTATGAAAAACTGTTTTTT. Its protein is CASSEGGLETYEKLFF.

This rearrangement joins TRBV12-3 or TRBV12-4 to TRBJ1-5; perhaps TRBD1 as D (5 bases). V was clipped by 1 base and J by 6 bases, with 7 bases between them. CDR3 length equals 13 residues. The CDR3 reads CASSLGQPQPQHF. The DNA of the CDR3 is TGTGCCAGCAGTTTAGGACAGCCTCAGCCCCAGCATTTT.